This entry lists 23 T cell receptor beta chains sequenced from one sample in a study of control samples from healthy donors and cancer patients. Method: immunoSEQ multiplex PCR; TCRdb's copy keeps in-frame clones and lacks some. The repertoire includes 130,000 to 150,000 clones, 75% to 90% of them detected once, and 8.7% sits in the top ten. Sequencing was done on a sample of blood. Receptor source: a woman aged 25 to 39 in good health.

The chain links TRBV6-2 or TRBV6-3 to TRBJ2-7; D gene uncertain. The germline CDR1 and CDR2 sequences are MNHEY and SVGEGT. V lost 3 bases, J lost 3 bases, and 12 bases lay in between. This CDR3 has 14 amino acids. The CDR3 is CASSYRQDHYEQYF. The CDR3 nucleotides are TGTGCCAGCAGTTATCGGCAGGACCACTACGAGCAGTACTTC.

V is TRBV24-1 and J is TRBJ1-1; TRBD1 agrees at 7 bases. Germline V gene lookup returns CDR1 KGHDR and CDR2 SFDVKD. V shed 10 bases, J shed 1 base, and the junction held 5 bases outside the gene matches. The length of the CDR3 is 13 residues. CDR3 amino acids: CATKQGWNTEAFF. The CDR3 region has the DNA TGTGCCACGAAACAGGGGTGGAACACTGAAGCTTTCTTT.

V is TRBV7-8 and J is TRBJ2-2, with D unclear. Trimming removed 5 bases from V and 5 bases from J, with 6 bases in between. The CDR3 has 12 amino acids. Germline CDR1 SGHVS, CDR2 FQNEAQ. The chain's CDR3 is CASSLTTGELFF. The CDR3 coding sequence is TGTGCCAGCAGCCTCACTACCGGGGAGCTGTTTTTT. The variable domain in full, with the rest retrieved from reference TRBV7-8 and TRBJ2-2, is GAGVSQSPRYKVAKRGQDVALRCDPISGHVSLFWYQQALGQGPEFLTYFQNEAQLDKSGLPSDRFFAERPEGSVSTLKIQRTQQEDSAVYLCASSLTTGELFFGEGSRLTVL.

The chain uses TRBV3-1 (or the pseudogene TRBV3-2) and TRBJ2-1; no definite D call. Germline V CDR1 and CDR2: LGHDT, YNNKEL (reference sequence). V lost 0 bases to trimming and J lost 0 bases, with 12 bases between them. The CDR3 totals 17 residues. The CDR3 bases are TGTGCCAGCAGCCAAGATCGAGGTTGGGACTCCTACAATGAGCAGTTCTTC. Residues: CASSQDRGWDSYNEQFF.

The rearrangement joins TRBV14 to TRBJ2-1, with TRBD2 matching 10 bases. With 2 bases clipped from V and 4 bases from J, the junction kept 5 bases outside the gene matches. Per germline, CDR1 SGHDN and CDR2 FVKESK. The CDR3 extends over 16 amino acids. The CDR3 sequence is CASSQPGLAAYNEQFF. CDR3 DNA sequence: TGTGCCAGCAGCCAACCTGGACTAGCGGCATACAATGAGCAGTTCTTC.

The table lists this clone with a count of one. The CDR3 sequence: CASISSDNSYEQYF. The CDR3, as DNA: TGTGCCAGCATTTCCAGCGACAACTCCTACGAGCAGTACTTC. The rearrangement uses TRBV6-5 and TRBJ2-7; no reliable D call. The CDR3 extends over 14 amino acids. Trimming stripped 7 bases from V and 0 bases from J, with 13 bases between. Germline V lookup: CDR1 MNHEY, CDR2 SVGAGI.

The sample holds a few counts of this clone. The rearrangement links TRBV19 to TRBJ2-7, with 7 positions matching TRBD2. Trimming cost V 5 bases and J 2 bases; bases outside gene matches: 3. The germline V gene has CDR1 LNHDA and CDR2 SQIVND (reference sequence). This CDR3 spans 13 amino acids. CDR3 bases: TGTGCCAGTAGTGTCCGGGGGGCCTACGAGCAGTACTTC. Its protein is CASSVRGAYEQYF.

The J gene is TRBJ2-1, the V gene TRBV11-3; TRBD2 aligns across 7 bases. Germline CDR1 is SGHNT and CDR2 is YENEEA. After removal of 0 bases from V and 6 bases from J, the junction contained 8 bases not matched to a gene. This CDR3 is built from 16 residues. This chain's CDR3 is CASSLDGGSVGNEQFF. For the CDR3, the DNA is TGTGCCAGCAGCTTAGATGGCGGGAGCGTCGGCAATGAGCAGTTCTTC.

This clone was observed once. The CDR3 region has the DNA TGTGCCAGCTCACAGAACGCCGGGACAGGCCAAGAGACCCAGTACTTC. Its protein is CASSQNAGTGQETQYF. This chain joins TRBV18 and TRBJ2-5; TRBD1 aligns across 8 bases. Losses at the gene ends were 4 bases for V and 1 base for J; bases not matched to a gene: 8. Germline CDR1 is KGHSH and CDR2 is LQKENI. CDR3 length: 16 amino acids.

This rearrangement joins TRBV30 to TRBJ1-2; the D is unclear. The V gene lost 2 bases and the J gene lost 3 bases, with 16 bases spanning the gap. CDR1 is GTSNPN, CDR2 SVGIG, per germline (reference sequence). This CDR3 has 15 amino acids. The DNA for the CDR3 is TGTGCCTGGAGTATTTTGTCTGGGGTTTACTATGGCTACACCTTC. It yields the protein CAWSILSGVYYGYTF.

This chain joins TRBV5-1 and TRBJ2-2; TRBD2 agrees at 8 bases. CDR3 size: 15 residues. Per the germline V gene, CDR1 is SGHRS and CDR2 is YFSETQ. V gave up 4 bases and J gave up 4 bases; unmatched junction bases: 6. CDR3 sequence (DNA): TGCGCCAGCAGCCCCCGAGCGGGAGCCACCGGGGAGCTGTTTTTT. Its translation: CASSPRAGATGELFF.

V gene TRBV30 combines with J gene TRBJ2-5, with TRBD1 identical over 10 bases. After removal of 0 bases from V and 5 bases from J, the junction contained 6 bases not matched to a gene. The CDR3 runs 15 residues. Germline CDR1 GTSNPN, CDR2 SVGIG (reference sequence). The CDR3 DNA follows: TGTGCCTGGAGTGTCGGGGGACAGGGGCTTGAGACCCAGTACTTC. Amino acids: CAWSVGGQGLETQYF.

The chain couples TRBV12-3 or TRBV12-4 to TRBJ1-1, with a tentative D call TRBD1 (6 bases). This CDR3 is 13 amino acids long. Trimming stripped 6 bases from V and 3 bases from J, with 11 bases between. CDR3 sequence: CASSPTGYTEAFF. In nucleotides, the CDR3 is TGTGCCAGCAGCCCGACAGGTTACACTGAAGCTTTCTTT.

The rearrangement uses TRBV5-6 and TRBJ2-1; D uncertain. The CDR3 loop spans 14 amino acids. Trimming pared 4 bases from V and 7 bases from J, leaving 15 bases between. Germline V CDR1 and CDR2: SGHDT, YYEEEE. CDR3 DNA: TGTGCCAGCAGCGCACCCCCCCTCGGTAATGAGCAGTTCTTC. It encodes CASSAPPLGNEQFF.

V usage is TRBV27 and J usage is TRBJ1-4; 9 bases fit TRBD1. Germline CDR1 is MNHEY and CDR2 is SMNVEV (reference sequence). J gave up 7 bases and V 6 bases, and 6 bases lay outside the gene matches. The CDR3 loop spans 14 amino acids. The CDR3 sequence: CASSWTGAGEKLFF. The CDR3 region has the DNA TGTGCCAGCAGCTGGACAGGGGCCGGTGAAAAACTGTTTTTT.

The chain uses TRBV3-1 (or the pseudogene TRBV3-2) and TRBJ2-3, with 8 positions matching TRBD2. Germline V gene lookup returns CDR1 LGHDT and CDR2 YNNKEL (reference sequence). The V gene end was trimmed by 1 base and the J gene end by 4 bases; junction bases not matched to a gene: 10. The CDR3 extends over 17 amino acids. CDR3 region: CASSQVPAGGGADTQYF. CDR3 nucleotides: TGTGCCAGCAGCCAAGTACCGGCGGGAGGTGGCGCAGATACGCAGTATTTT.

The chain uses TRBV19 and TRBJ2-5; D remains unclear. V gave up 10 bases and J gave up 4 bases, with 22 bases separating them. The CDR3 spans 15 residues. Germline V lookup: CDR1 LNHDA, CDR2 SQIVND (reference sequence). DNA of the CDR3: TGTGCCACCGCTCCCTATGGTGGAGCTGGAGAGACCCAGTACTTC. Encoded protein: CATAPYGGAGETQYF.

J is TRBJ1-2 and V is TRBV7-2; TRBD1 matches at 9 bases. Trimming at V came to 1 base and at J to 8 bases, leaving 2 bases not matched to a gene. This CDR3 region has 13 residues. Per the germline V gene, CDR1 is SGHTA and CDR2 is FQGNSA. CDR3 sequence (DNA): TGTGCCAGCAGCTTAGACAGGGGGCGAGGCTACACCTTC. Translating gives CASSLDRGRGYTF.

This clone was detected only a few times. The chain links TRBV28 to TRBJ2-5; the match to TRBD1 covers 8 bases. Germline trimming cut 5 bases from V and 5 bases from J; bases unmatched to any gene: 10. The CDR3 sequence is 15 residues long. Germline V CDR1 and CDR2: MDHEN, SYDVKM. The CDR3 loop is CASSPPGQGWETQYF. The CDR3, as DNA: TGTGCCAGCAGTCCCCCTGGACAGGGTTGGGAGACCCAGTACTTC.

The rearrangement joins TRBV20-1 to TRBJ2-1, with D hard to call. Trimming left V 1 base short and J 3 bases short, with 1 base between. Germline values: CDR1 DFQATT, CDR2 SNEGSKA (reference sequence). This CDR3 spans 11 amino acids. The DNA of the CDR3 is TGCAGTGCTAGAGTCTACAATGAGCAGTTCTTC. It yields the protein CSARVYNEQFF.

The DNA for the CDR3 is TGTGCCAGCAGCGTGGCTAGCGGGTACACCGGGGAGCTGTTTTTT. This codes for CASSVASGYTGELFF. V and J are TRBV9 and TRBJ2-2; the match to TRBD2 covers 8 bases. The V gene's germline CDR1 is SGDLS and CDR2 YYNGEE. V was clipped by 2 bases and J by 3 bases; unmatched bases: 3. The CDR3 consists of 15 residues.

V and J are TRBV12-3 or TRBV12-4 and TRBJ2-3; no clear D. CDR3 size: 12 residues. V was clipped by 3 bases and J by 0 bases, with 1 base between them. The CDR3 coding sequence is TGTGCCAGCAGTTTTAGCACAGATACGCAGTATTTT. It codes for CASSFSTDTQYF.

This clone occurred a few times. This chain uses TRBV5-4 with TRBJ2-2, with D tentatively TRBD1 or TRBD2 (5 bases each). The CDR3 extends over 13 amino acids. CDR1 SGHNT and CDR2 YYREEE come from the germline V gene (reference sequence). V shed 4 bases and J shed 6 bases, with 10 bases lying between them. In DNA, the CDR3 is TGTGCCAGCAGCCTCGGGGACCCCGGGGAGCTGTTTTTT. It codes for CASSLGDPGELFF.